The present entry profiles one T cell receptor beta chain with its context. No antigen is known for it. The data belong to a study of regulatory T cells in long-lasting Graves disease. The overall study: Persistent Graves' disease required over 5 years of antithyroid drugs and positive TSH receptor antibodies. Findings and caveats of the study: Reduced TCR diversity was observed in persistent Graves' patients versus newly diagnosed patients.

Trimming took 6 bases from V and 6 from J, leaving 12 bases between them. CDR1 and CDR2 from the germline V gene are MNHEY and SVGEGT. The CDR3 has 12 amino acids. This sample's time point: persistent/refractory GD, antithyroid drugs over 5 years with positive TRAb. Preparation of the TCR library used RNA extracted from PBMCs. Each of the patients was recruited from an endocrinology department situated in Xi'an, China. Both iRepertoire HTBI primers and Arm-PCR of CDR3 regions were used to build the TCR beta libraries. TCRdb used MiXCR to reprocess the multiplex PCR reads, holding one entry per CDR3 protein. In the table there are about 310,000 distinct CDR3 sequences, around 23% of which are singletons.

V usage is TRBV6-2 or TRBV6-3 and J usage is TRBJ2-7, with D unclear. Here the sequenced sample was peripheral blood mononuclear cells (PBMCs), taken when the disease was refractory, from a patient treated with antithyroid drugs. This TCR derives from a female donor with Graves disease. Here the CDR3 DNA reads TGTGCCAGCAGCCCCGGAAATCTCGAGCAGTACTTC. It yields the protein CASSPGNLEQYF.